Following are 24 T cell receptor beta chains from one sample sequenced in a study of blood T cell repertoires in COVID-19. Produced via immunoSEQ multiplex PCR; TCRdb's table is partial and in-frame only. The data contain approximately 350,000 clones, 70% to 90% of them singletons. The specimen was peripheral blood. Every receptor here comes from a young woman with COVID-19, enrolled during active disease.

The genes are TRBV4-2 and TRBJ2-6; D unclear. This CDR3 has 13 amino acids. Between the trimmed V and J ends, which lost 8 bases and 4 bases, there was a span of 9 bases. Germline assignment: CDR1 LGHNA and CDR2 YNFKEQ. CDR3 nucleotides: TGTGCCAGCCGTCCGCGGGGGGCCAACGTCCTGACTTTC. This gives the protein CASRPRGANVLTF.

The rearrangement joins TRBV6-5 to TRBJ1-4; D is possibly TRBD1 (5 bases). Trimming shortened V by 2 bases and J by 8 bases, and 12 bases separated the two germline ends. Germline loops: CDR1 MNHEY, CDR2 SVGAGI. This CDR3 has 14 residues. The CDR3 loop is CASSYHLRGEKLFF. The CDR3 coding sequence is TGTGCCAGCAGTTACCACCTGCGGGGGGAAAAACTGTTTTTT.

This clone has only one observation. The chain carries TRBV29-1 and TRBJ2-4; unclear D gene. The CDR3 sequence is 15 residues long. Germline CDR1 SQVTM, CDR2 ANQGSEA. Trimming left V 6 bases short and J 4 bases short, with 19 bases between. In DNA form, the CDR3 reads TGCAGCGTGTTGACAATGCCCCGAAATAAAAACATTCAGTACTTC. Residues: CSVLTMPRNKNIQYF.

The V call is TRBV7-8, the J call TRBJ2-5; TRBD2 matches at 9 bases. CDR3 length equals 17 residues. Germline V lookup: CDR1 SGHVS, CDR2 FQNEAQ. The V gene end was trimmed by 1 base and the J gene end by 1 base; junction bases not matched to a gene: 7. Here the CDR3 reads CASSLVFRAGGQETQYF. CDR3 DNA sequence: TGTGCCAGCAGCTTAGTATTTCGAGCGGGGGGCCAAGAGACCCAGTACTTC.

The gene calls are TRBV15 and TRBJ2-7, with D perhaps matching TRBD1 (5 bases). The CDR3 sequence is 15 residues long. Germline loops: CDR1 LNHNV, CDR2 YYDKDF (reference sequence). V was pared by 4 bases and J by 7 bases, with 20 bases between. In DNA, the CDR3 is TGTGCCACCAGCATAGACAGTGGGGCTGAACGAGAGCAGTACTTC. It codes for CATSIDSGAEREQYF.

The chain joins TRBV10-3 to TRBJ2-1; D perhaps matches TRBD2 (5 bases). V lost 3 bases and J 0 bases, leaving 18 bases between the germline ends. The length of the CDR3 is 18 residues. CDR1 is ENHRY, CDR2 SYGVKD, per germline. CDR3 residues: CAISEPLAPRSSYNEQFF. In nucleotides, the CDR3 is TGTGCCATCAGTGAACCTCTAGCCCCAAGGAGCTCCTACAATGAGCAGTTCTTC.

The genes are TRBV9 and TRBJ2-4; TRBD1 might be the D (5 bases). This CDR3 has 15 amino acids. V was trimmed by 0 bases and J by 7 bases, leaving 14 bases between them. Germline V gene data show CDR1 as SGDLS and CDR2 as YYNGEE. CDR3 loop: CASSVEQAPWNIQYF. For the CDR3, the DNA is TGTGCCAGCAGCGTAGAACAGGCCCCATGGAACATTCAGTACTTC.

The chain recombines TRBV7-8 with TRBJ1-4, with TRBD1 identical over 10 bases. There are 16 residues in the CDR3. The V gene end was trimmed by 5 bases and the J gene end by 8 bases; junction bases not matched to a gene: 11. Germline V gives CDR1 SGHVS, CDR2 FQNEAQ. For the CDR3, the DNA is TGTGCCAGCAGCCCCTCGAGGGACAGGGGTCGAGAAAAACTGTTTTTT. Protein sequence: CASSPSRDRGREKLFF.

The chain combines TRBV18 with TRBJ2-2, with 8 positions matching TRBD2. Germline CDR1 is KGHSH and CDR2 is LQKENI. With 3 bases clipped from V and 0 bases from J, the junction kept 3 bases outside the gene matches. This CDR3 contains 16 residues. In nucleotides, the CDR3 is TGTGCCAGCTCACCCTTAGCGGGGACGAACACCGGGGAGCTGTTTTTT. Its protein is CASSPLAGTNTGELFF.

Here the CDR3 reads CASSLSGTWRSGANVLTF. The CDR3 DNA follows: TGTGCCAGCAGCTTATCCGGGACATGGCGCTCTGGGGCCAACGTCCTGACTTTC. The V call is TRBV5-8, the J call TRBJ2-6; maybe TRBD1 (6 bases). V was cut by 2 bases and J by 0 bases, with 15 bases left in between. The CDR3 is made up of 18 amino acids. Per germline, CDR1 SGHTS and CDR2 YDEGEE. Full variable domain (rest looked up from reference TRBV5-8 and TRBJ2-6): EAGVTQSPTHLIKTRGQQATLRCSPISGHTSVYWYQQALGLGLQFLLWYDEGEERNRGNFPPRFSGRQFPNYSSELNVNALELEDSALYLCASSLSGTWRSGANVLTFGAGSRLTVL.

This rearrangement joins TRBV7-8 to TRBJ1-3; D remains ambiguous. Looked up from germline, CDR1 is SGHVS and CDR2 is FQNEAQ. Trimming took off 1 base at V and 2 bases at J, with 9 bases between the two ends. The CDR3 length is 15 residues. CDR3 DNA: TGTGCCAGCAGCTTAGAAGCCCCTGCTGGAAACACCATATATTTT. Its translation is CASSLEAPAGNTIYF. Full variable domain (rest looked up from reference TRBV7-8 and TRBJ1-3): GAGVSQSPRYKVAKRGQDVALRCDPISGHVSLFWYQQALGQGPEFLTYFQNEAQLDKSGLPSDRFFAERPEGSVSTLKIQRTQQEDSAVYLCASSLEAPAGNTIYFGEGSWLTVV.

In this sample, this clone turned up once. This chain links TRBV25-1 with TRBJ1-4; D ambiguous. V was clipped by 3 bases and J by 4 bases, with 12 bases between them. Germline V lookup: CDR1 MGHDK, CDR2 SYGVNS. CDR3 length: 15 amino acids. The CDR3 DNA sequence: TGTGCCAGCAGTGAGTTCCTCGGGGATAATGAAAAACTGTTTTTT. It is translated as CASSEFLGDNEKLFF.

The V gene is TRBV13, the J gene TRBJ2-5; TRBD1 might be the D (6 bases). Germline V gene sequence: CDR1 PRHDT, CDR2 FYEKMQ (reference sequence). The CDR3 runs 14 residues. Trimming removed 4 bases from V and 1 base from J, with 10 bases in between. The chain's CDR3 is CASSYRTVQETQYF. In nucleotides, the CDR3 is TGTGCCAGCAGCTACCGGACAGTCCAAGAGACCCAGTACTTC.

This clone has a handful of counts. One junction end disagrees with the germline gene, perhaps due to a read error. The chain uses TRBV6-2 or TRBV6-3 and TRBJ2-1, with 9 positions matching TRBD1. Germline CDR1 reads MNHEY; CDR2 reads SVGEGT. The CDR3 has 12 residues. CDR3 protein: CASSHSRDREFF. The CDR3 DNA follows: TGTGCCAGCAGTCACTCCCGGGACAGGGAATTCTTC.

Points on this clone: Other DNA sequences of this sample code for an identical CDR3. CDR3 DNA: TGTGCCAGCAGCCAAGATCTGGCCCAGCCCCAGCATTTT. Its protein is CASSQDLAQPQHF. The J gene is TRBJ1-5, the V gene TRBV4-2; D unclear. CDR3 length equals 13 residues. The germline V gene has CDR1 LGHNA and CDR2 YNFKEQ. V was shortened by 0 bases and J by 7 bases, with 7 bases between the two germline ends.

The rearrangement uses TRBV5-1 and TRBJ2-1; D possibly corresponds to TRBD2 (6 bases). Germline CDR1 reads SGHRS; CDR2 reads YFSETQ. V shed 0 bases and J shed 4 bases, with 11 bases lying between them. The CDR3 runs 15 residues. The DNA of the CDR3 is TGCGCCAGCAGCTTGGGGGACTTTTCTTACAATGAGCAGTTCTTC. This translates into CASSLGDFSYNEQFF. Variable domain in full (rest from reference TRBV5-1 and TRBJ2-1): KAGVTQTPRYLIKTRGQQVTLSCSPISGHRSVSWYQQTPGQGLQFLFEYFSETQRNKGNFPGRFSGRQFSNSRSEMNVSTLELGDSALYLCASSLGDFSYNEQFFGPGTRLTVL.

The chain combines TRBV5-6 with TRBJ1-1; unclear D gene. The CDR3 loop spans 18 amino acids. Germline lookup yields CDR1 SGHDT and CDR2 YYEEEE. V was shortened by 0 bases and J by 0 bases, with 18 bases between the two germline ends. Here the CDR3 reads CASSLAAGAGDMNTEAFF. The CDR3 region has the DNA TGTGCCAGCAGCTTGGCCGCGGGTGCAGGCGACATGAACACTGAAGCTTTCTTT. The whole variable domain, remainder taken from reference TRBV5-6 and TRBJ1-1, is DAGVTQSPTHLIKTRGQQVTLRCSPKSGHDTVSWYQQALGQGPQFIFQYYEEEERQRGNFPDRFSGHQFPNYSSELNVNALLLGDSALYLCASSLAAGAGDMNTEAFFGQGTRLTVV.

This chain uses TRBV3-1 (or the pseudogene TRBV3-2) with TRBJ1-4, with a weak D call TRBD1 (5 bases). Trimming pared 0 bases from V and 7 bases from J, leaving 15 bases between. This CDR3 comprises 16 residues. Germline CDR1 reads LGHDT; CDR2 reads YNNKEL (reference sequence). CDR3 sequence: CASSQELGRGIEKLFF. The CDR3 DNA is TGTGCCAGCAGCCAAGAACTTGGAAGGGGCATTGAAAAACTGTTTTTT.

The chain recombines TRBV10-2 with TRBJ1-3; D is unresolved. CDR3 length: 16 amino acids. The V end was cut by 10 bases, the J end by 0 bases, with 19 bases between. Germline CDR1 reads WSHSY; CDR2 reads SAAADI. CDR3 bases: TGCGCCACAAAATCTTCTGCACAGCTCTCTGGAAACACCATATATTTT. It translates to CATKSSAQLSGNTIYF.

This chain uses TRBV5-1 with TRBJ2-3; D unclear. Per germline, CDR1 SGHRS and CDR2 YFSETQ. The CDR3 totals 15 residues. Trimming left V 0 bases short and J 1 base short, with 9 bases between. The DNA for the CDR3 is TGCGCCAGCAGCTTGGCTCGTCCGGGCACAGATACGCAGTATTTT. Translation: CASSLARPGTDTQYF.

In this sample, this clone turned up once. The rearrangement joins TRBV10-3 to TRBJ2-1; D perhaps matches TRBD1 (5 bases). Germline V gene data show CDR1 as ENHRY and CDR2 as SYGVKD. The CDR3 consists of 13 residues. V was clipped by 8 bases and J by 0 bases, with 8 bases between them. This chain's CDR3 is CAIQGVSYNEQFF. The CDR3 DNA is TGTGCCATCCAGGGTGTCTCCTACAATGAGCAGTTCTTC.

This rearrangement joins TRBV10-3 to TRBJ2-2, with 10 bases fitting TRBD2. CDR3 size: 14 residues. The J segment lost 3 bases and the V segment lost 10 bases, leaving 5 bases of the junction unmatched. Looked up from germline, CDR1 is ENHRY and CDR2 is SYGVKD. This CDR3 reads CASSSGGDTGELFF. CDR3 coding DNA: TGTGCCAGCTCGAGCGGGGGGGACACCGGGGAGCTGTTTTTT.

The chain is built from TRBV2 and TRBJ2-3, with 9 bases aligning to TRBD2. Per germline, CDR1 SNHLY and CDR2 FYNNEI. Unmatched junction bases numbered 12, after V lost 7 bases and J lost 1 base. The CDR3 sequence is 17 residues long. CDR3 residues: CASTDLLAGKGTDTQYF. CDR3 in DNA: TGTGCCAGCACCGACCTGCTAGCGGGGAAAGGCACAGATACGCAGTATTTT.

The rearrangement links TRBV2 to TRBJ2-5, with 8 bases fitting TRBD1. V dropped 4 bases and J dropped 1; count of bases not matched to a gene: 5. Germline CDR1 is SNHLY and CDR2 is FYNNEI. This CDR3 has 15 amino acids. The CDR3 region is CASSGGQVLQETQYF. As DNA, the CDR3 is TGTGCCAGCAGTGGGGGACAGGTCCTCCAAGAGACCCAGTACTTC.